This T cell receptor beta chain was sequenced in a study of CD8+ T cells in alopecia areata. Study overall: Tofacitinib lasted 6 to 18 months, then 6 months off drug.

Comment on this clone: Its antigen remains unidentified.

RNA extraction was followed by reverse transcription into cDNA, which acted as the sequencing template. Assay: immunoSEQ multiplex PCR; the TCRdb copy retains only in-frame clones and omits some. The sample lists 210,000 or so clones; approximately 67% were seen once. Study results and limitations: Lesional scalp, especially alopecia totalis/universalis, showed higher clonality than normal scalp. Scalp clonality, along with expanded CD8+ clones among the top 100, was significantly decreased by tofacitinib. The treated group had a single nonresponder, limiting CD8+ expansion-response conclusions.

Indicated treatment: oral pan-JAK inhibitor, 5-10 mg twice daily. Sequencing used CD4+ T cells sorted from blood, obtained at approximately week 42, from a patient treated with tofacitinib. This sequence originates from a human donor with alopecia areata.

The CDR3 here is CASSSDRANTGELFF. The CDR3, as DNA: TGCGCCAGCAGCTCCGACAGGGCGAACACCGGGGAGCTGTTTTTT. The chain uses TRBV5-1 and TRBJ2-2; 7 bases are shared with TRBD1. The trim removed 3 bases at V and 0 bases at J, leaving 2 bases unmatched. This CDR3 is built from 15 residues. Germline V gene data show CDR1 as SGHRS and CDR2 as YFSETQ. The variable domain in full, completed from reference TRBV5-1 and TRBJ2-2, reads KAGVTQTPRYLIKTRGQQVTLSCSPISGHRSVSWYQQTPGQGLQFLFEYFSETQRNKGNFPGRFSGRQFSNSRSEMNVSTLELGDSALYLCASSSDRANTGELFFGEGSRLTVL.